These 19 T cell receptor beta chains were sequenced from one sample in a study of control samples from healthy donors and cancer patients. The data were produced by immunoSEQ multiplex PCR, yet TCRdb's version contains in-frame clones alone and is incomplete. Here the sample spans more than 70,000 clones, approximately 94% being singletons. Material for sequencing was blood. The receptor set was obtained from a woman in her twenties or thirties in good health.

The CDR3 loop reads CASSLGTGGAAFF. CDR3 sequence (DNA): TGCGCCAGCAGCCTCGGGACAGGGGGCGCAGCTTTCTTT. This chain links TRBV5-1 with TRBJ1-1; 12 bases are shared with TRBD1. The CDR3 runs 13 residues. Germline values: CDR1 SGHRS, CDR2 YFSETQ. Unmatched junction bases numbered 5, after V lost 4 bases and J lost 10 bases.

The DNA of the CDR3 is TGTGCCAGCAGGTACCAGGGTCTGATGAACACTGAAGCTTTCTTT. Its protein product is CASRYQGLMNTEAFF. The chain combines TRBV7-3 with TRBJ1-1, with a possible D match to TRBD1 (5 bases). V was clipped by 6 bases and J by 0 bases, with 14 bases between them. CDR3 size: 15 residues. Looked up from germline, CDR1 is SGHTA and CDR2 is FQGTGA.

CDR3 DNA: TGTGCCAGCAGCCAAGATTTAATGGGAGTCTACACCTTC. It specifies CASSQDLMGVYTF. This rearrangement joins TRBV3-1 (or the pseudogene TRBV3-2) to TRBJ1-2; no clear D gene. In germline, CDR1 is LGHDT, CDR2 YNNKEL (reference sequence). The V gene lost 0 bases and the J gene lost 10 bases, with 12 bases spanning the gap. The CDR3 is 13 amino acids.

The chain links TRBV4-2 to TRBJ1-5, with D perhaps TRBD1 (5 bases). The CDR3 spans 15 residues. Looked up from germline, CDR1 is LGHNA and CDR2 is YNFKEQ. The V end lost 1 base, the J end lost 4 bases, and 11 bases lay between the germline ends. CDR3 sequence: CASSQGRGKNQPQHF. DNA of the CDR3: TGTGCCAGCAGCCAAGGTAGGGGCAAAAATCAGCCCCAGCATTTT.

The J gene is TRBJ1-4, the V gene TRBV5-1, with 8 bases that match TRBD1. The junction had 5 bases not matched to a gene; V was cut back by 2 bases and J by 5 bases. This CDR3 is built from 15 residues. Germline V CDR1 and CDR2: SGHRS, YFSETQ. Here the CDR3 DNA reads TGCGCCAGCAGCTTAGCCACAGGGGGGAATGAAAAACTGTTTTTT. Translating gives CASSLATGGNEKLFF. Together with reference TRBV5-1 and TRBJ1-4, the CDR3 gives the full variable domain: KAGVTQTPRYLIKTRGQQVTLSCSPISGHRSVSWYQQTPGQGLQFLFEYFSETQRNKGNFPGRFSGRQFSNSRSEMNVSTLELGDSALYLCASSLATGGNEKLFFGSGTQLSVL.

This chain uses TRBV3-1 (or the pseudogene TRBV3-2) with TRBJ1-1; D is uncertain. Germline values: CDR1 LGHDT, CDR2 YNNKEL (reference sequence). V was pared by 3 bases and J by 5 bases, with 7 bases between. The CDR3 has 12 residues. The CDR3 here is CASSHTLTEAFF. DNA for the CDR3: TGTGCCAGCAGCCACACCTTGACTGAAGCTTTCTTT.

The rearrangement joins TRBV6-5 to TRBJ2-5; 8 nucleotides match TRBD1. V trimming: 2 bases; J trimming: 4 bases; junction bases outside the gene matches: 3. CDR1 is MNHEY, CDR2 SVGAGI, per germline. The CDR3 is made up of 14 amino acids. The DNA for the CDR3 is TGTGCCAGCAGTTACGACAGGGGTGCAGAGACCCAGTACTTC. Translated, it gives CASSYDRGAETQYF.

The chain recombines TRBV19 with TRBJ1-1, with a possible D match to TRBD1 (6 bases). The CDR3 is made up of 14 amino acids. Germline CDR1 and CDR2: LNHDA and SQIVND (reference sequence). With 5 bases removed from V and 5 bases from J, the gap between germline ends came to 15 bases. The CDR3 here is CASSRHSGETEAFF. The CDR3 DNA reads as TGTGCCAGTAGTCGTCACTCAGGGGAAACTGAAGCTTTCTTT.

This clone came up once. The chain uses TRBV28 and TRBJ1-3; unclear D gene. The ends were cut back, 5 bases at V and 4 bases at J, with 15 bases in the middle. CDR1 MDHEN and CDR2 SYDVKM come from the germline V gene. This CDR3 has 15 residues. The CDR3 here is CASSLLTGFGNTIYF. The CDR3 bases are TGTGCCAGCAGTCTCCTCACGGGGTTCGGAAACACCATATATTTT. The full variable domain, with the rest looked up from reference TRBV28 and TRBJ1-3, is DVKVTQSSRYLVKRTGEKVFLECVQDMDHENMFWYRQDPGLGLRLIYFSYDVKMKEKGDIPEGYSVSREKKERFSLILESASTNQTSMYLCASSLLTGFGNTIYFGEGSWLTVV.

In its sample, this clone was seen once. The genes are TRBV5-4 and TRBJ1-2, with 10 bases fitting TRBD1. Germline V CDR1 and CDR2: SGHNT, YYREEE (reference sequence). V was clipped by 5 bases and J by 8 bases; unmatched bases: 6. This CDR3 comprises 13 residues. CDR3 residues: CASSLTGGRGYTF. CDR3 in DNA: TGTGCCAGCAGTTTGACAGGGGGCCGGGGCTACACCTTC.

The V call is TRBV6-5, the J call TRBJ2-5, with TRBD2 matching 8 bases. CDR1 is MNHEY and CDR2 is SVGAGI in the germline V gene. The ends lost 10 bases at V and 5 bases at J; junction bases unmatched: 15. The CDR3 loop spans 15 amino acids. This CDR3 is CATSERGRGVETQYF. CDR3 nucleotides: TGTGCCACCTCCGAGCGTGGGCGGGGGGTTGAGACCCAGTACTTC.

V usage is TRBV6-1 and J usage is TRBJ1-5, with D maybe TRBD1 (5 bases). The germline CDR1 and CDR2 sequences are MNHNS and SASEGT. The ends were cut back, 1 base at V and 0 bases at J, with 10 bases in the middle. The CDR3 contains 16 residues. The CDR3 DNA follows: TGTGCCAGCAGTGAAGTTTGGGGGGATAGCAATCAGCCCCAGCATTTT. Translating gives CASSEVWGDSNQPQHF.

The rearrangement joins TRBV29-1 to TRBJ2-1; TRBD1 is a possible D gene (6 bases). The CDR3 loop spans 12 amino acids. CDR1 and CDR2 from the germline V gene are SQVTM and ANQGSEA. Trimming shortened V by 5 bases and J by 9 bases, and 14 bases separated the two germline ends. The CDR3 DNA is TGCAGCGTTTACAAACAGGGCCCTGAGCAGTTCTTC. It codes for CSVYKQGPEQFF.

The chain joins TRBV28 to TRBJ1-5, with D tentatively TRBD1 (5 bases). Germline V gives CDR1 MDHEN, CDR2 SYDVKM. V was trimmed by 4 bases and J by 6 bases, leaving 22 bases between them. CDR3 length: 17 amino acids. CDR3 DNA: TGTGCCAGCAGTTCCCCACCGGGGAGGGAGAGGGGTCAGCCCCAGCATTTT. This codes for CASSSPPGRERGQPQHF.

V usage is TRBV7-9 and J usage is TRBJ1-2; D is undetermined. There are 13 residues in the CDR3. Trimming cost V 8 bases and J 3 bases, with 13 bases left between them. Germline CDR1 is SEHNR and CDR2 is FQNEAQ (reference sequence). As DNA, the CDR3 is TGTGCCAGCGCAGTACTCTCCCACTATGGCTACACCTTC. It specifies CASAVLSHYGYTF.

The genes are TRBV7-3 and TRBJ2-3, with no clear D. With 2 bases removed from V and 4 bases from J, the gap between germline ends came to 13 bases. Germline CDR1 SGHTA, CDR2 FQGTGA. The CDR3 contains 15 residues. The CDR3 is CASSLGQEISDTQYF. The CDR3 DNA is TGTGCCAGCAGCTTAGGGCAGGAAATCTCAGATACGCAGTATTTT.

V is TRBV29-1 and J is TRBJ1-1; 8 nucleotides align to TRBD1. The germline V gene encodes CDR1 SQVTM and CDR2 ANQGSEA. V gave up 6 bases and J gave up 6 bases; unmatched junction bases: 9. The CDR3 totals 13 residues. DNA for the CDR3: TGCAGCGTCTCAGGGGGCGTAGGTTCTGAAGCTTTCTTT. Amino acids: CSVSGGVGSEAFF.

This CDR3 reads CASSQGSMTGNTIYF. The CDR3 DNA follows: TGTGCCAGCAGCCAGGGATCCATGACGGGAAACACCATATATTTT. The V and J genes are TRBV28 and TRBJ1-3; weak D call: TRBD1 (5 bases). The CDR3 length is 15 residues. Trimming took off 6 bases at V and 4 bases at J, with 16 bases between the two ends. The germline V gene encodes CDR1 MDHEN and CDR2 SYDVKM.

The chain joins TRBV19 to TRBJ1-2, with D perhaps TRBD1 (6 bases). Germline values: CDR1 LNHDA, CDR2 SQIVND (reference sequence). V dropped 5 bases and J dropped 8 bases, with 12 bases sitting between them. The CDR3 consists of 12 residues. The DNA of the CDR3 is TGTGCCAGTAGTGGAACAGGGCGAGGCTACACCTTC. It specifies CASSGTGRGYTF.